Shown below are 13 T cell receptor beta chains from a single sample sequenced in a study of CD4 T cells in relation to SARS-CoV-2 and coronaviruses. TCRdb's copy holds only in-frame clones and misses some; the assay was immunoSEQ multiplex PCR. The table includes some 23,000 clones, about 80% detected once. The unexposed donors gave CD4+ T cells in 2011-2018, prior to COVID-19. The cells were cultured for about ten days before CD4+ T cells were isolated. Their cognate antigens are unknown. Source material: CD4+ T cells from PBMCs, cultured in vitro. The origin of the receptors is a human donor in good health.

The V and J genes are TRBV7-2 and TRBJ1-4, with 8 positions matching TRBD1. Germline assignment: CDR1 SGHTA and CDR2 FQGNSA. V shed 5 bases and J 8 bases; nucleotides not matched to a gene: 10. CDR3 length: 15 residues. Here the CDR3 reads CASSTKTGAVEKLFF. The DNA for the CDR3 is TGTGCCAGCAGCACAAAGACAGGGGCTGTGGAAAAACTGTTTTTT.

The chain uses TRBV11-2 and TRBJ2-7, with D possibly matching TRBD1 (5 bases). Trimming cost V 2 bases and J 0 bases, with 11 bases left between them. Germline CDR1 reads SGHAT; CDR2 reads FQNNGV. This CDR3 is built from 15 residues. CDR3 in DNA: TGTGCCAGCAGCTTAACTCAGGGTTACTCCTACGAGCAGTACTTC. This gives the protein CASSLTQGYSYEQYF.

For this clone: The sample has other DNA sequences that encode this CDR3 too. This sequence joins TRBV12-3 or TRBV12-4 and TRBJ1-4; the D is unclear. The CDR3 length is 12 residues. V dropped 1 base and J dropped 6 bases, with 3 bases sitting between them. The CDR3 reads CASSLGYEKLFF. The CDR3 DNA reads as TGTGCCAGCAGTTTAGGTTATGAAAAACTGTTTTTT.

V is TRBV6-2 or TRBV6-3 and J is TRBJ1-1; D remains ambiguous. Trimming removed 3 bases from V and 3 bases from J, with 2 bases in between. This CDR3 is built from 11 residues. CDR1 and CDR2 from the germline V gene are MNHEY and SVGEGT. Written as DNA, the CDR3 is TGTGCCAGCAGTTATGACACTGAAGCTTTCTTT. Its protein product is CASSYDTEAFF.

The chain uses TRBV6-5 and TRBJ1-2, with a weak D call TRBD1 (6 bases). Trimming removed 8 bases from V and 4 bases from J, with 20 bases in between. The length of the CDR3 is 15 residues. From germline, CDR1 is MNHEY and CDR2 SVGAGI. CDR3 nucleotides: TGTGCCAGCCGCTCCGGGGGGGCATCTCTCTATGGCTACACCTTC. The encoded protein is CASRSGGASLYGYTF.

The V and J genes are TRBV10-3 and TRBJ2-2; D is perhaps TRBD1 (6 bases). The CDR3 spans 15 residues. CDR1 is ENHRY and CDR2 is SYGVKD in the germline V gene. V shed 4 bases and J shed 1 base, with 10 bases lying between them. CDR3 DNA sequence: TGTGCCATCAGTGTTAGGGGACAGAACACCGGGGAGCTGTTTTTT. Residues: CAISVRGQNTGELFF.

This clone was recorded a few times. The CDR3 reads CASSLGSPPYEQYF. CDR3 DNA: TGTGCCAGCAGCTTGGGCAGCCCTCCCTACGAGCAGTACTTC. This sequence joins TRBV5-6 and TRBJ2-7; D is uncertain. This CDR3 contains 14 residues. Trimming left V 0 bases short and J 2 bases short, with 9 bases between. CDR1 and CDR2 from the germline V gene are SGHDT and YYEEEE.

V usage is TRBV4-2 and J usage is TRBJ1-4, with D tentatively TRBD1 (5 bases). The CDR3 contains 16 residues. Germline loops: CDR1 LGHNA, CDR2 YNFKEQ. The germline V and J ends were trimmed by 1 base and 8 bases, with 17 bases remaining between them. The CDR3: CASSQVGGNGGEKLFF. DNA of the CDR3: TGTGCCAGCAGCCAAGTCGGCGGCAACGGGGGGGAAAAACTGTTTTTT.

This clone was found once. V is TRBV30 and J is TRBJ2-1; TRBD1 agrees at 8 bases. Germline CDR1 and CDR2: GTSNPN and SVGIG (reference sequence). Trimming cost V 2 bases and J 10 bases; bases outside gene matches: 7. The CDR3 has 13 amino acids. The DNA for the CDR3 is TGTGCCTGGAGTAGAGACAGGGGAGGCGAGCAGTTCTTC. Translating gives CAWSRDRGGEQFF.

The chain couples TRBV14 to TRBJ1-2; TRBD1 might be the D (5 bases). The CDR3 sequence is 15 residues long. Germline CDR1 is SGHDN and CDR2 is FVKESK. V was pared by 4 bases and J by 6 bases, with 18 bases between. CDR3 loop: CASSRAGGSLDGYTF. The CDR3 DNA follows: TGTGCCAGCAGCCGGGCGGGGGGATCCCTTGATGGCTACACCTTC.

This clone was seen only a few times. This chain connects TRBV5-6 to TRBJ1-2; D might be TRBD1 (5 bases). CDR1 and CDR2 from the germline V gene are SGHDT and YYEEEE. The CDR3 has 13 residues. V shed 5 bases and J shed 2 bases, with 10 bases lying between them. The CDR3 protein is CASSQGVNYGYTF. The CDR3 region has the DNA TGTGCCAGCAGTCAAGGGGTGAACTATGGCTACACCTTC.

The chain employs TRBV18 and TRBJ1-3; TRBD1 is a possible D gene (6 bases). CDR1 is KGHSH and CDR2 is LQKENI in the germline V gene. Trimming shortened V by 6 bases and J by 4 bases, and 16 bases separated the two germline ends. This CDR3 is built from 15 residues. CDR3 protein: CASSPGVRMGNTIYF. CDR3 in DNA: TGTGCCAGCTCCCCAGGGGTCCGTATGGGAAACACCATATATTTT.

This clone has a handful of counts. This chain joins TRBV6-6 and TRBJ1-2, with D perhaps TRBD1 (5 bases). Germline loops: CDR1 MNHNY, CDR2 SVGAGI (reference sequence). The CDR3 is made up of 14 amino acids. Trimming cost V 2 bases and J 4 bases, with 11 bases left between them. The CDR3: CASSYQTGVYGYTF. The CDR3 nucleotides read TGTGCCAGCAGTTACCAAACAGGAGTCTATGGCTACACCTTC.